These 30 T cell receptor beta chains were all obtained from the same sample, sequenced in a study of CXCR3-negative and CXCR3-positive naive CD8 T cells. Broader study findings: The study found more hydrophobic TRB CDR3s in CXCR3-positive naive cells than in CXCR3-negative naive cells.

Antigens for these TCRs are unknown. Preparation of TRB cDNA libraries relied on 5' RACE carrying UMI labels. TCRdb re-called the 5' RACE reads; every CDR3 protein appears as one record, without DNA. This listing includes under 150,000 distinct CDR3 sequences. Sequencing was carried out using naive CXCR3+ CD8+ T cells from blood. Sample subset: CD45RO-CCR7+CD27+CD95- naive CD8+ T cells expressing CXCR3 (TNR3+). Receptors originate from a human donor in good health. Some clones in this sample may be carry-over from other donors' samples.

This sequence joins TRBV5-1 and TRBJ2-7; TCRdb calls TRBD1, which cannot be checked without DNA. Germline V gives CDR1 SGHRS, CDR2 YFSETQ. The CDR3 is 14 amino acids. CDR3 amino acids: CASSPGGGDLKQYF.

This sequence joins TRBV7-7 and TRBJ2-7; TCRdb's D gene call, TRBD1, goes unchecked for lack of DNA. CDR3 size: 14 residues. Germline-derived CDR1 and CDR2 are SSHAT and FNYEAQ (reference sequence). This chain's CDR3 is CASSSATGSYEQYF. The variable domain in full, with the rest retrieved from reference TRBV7-7 and TRBJ2-7, is GAGVSQSPRYKVTKRGQDVTLRCDPISSHATLYWYQQALGQGPEFLTYFNYEAQPDKSGLPSDRFSAERPEGSISTLTIQRTEQRDSAMYRCASSSATGSYEQYFGPGTRLTVT.

This chain connects TRBV28 to TRBJ2-7. This CDR3 contains 13 residues. Germline lookup yields CDR1 MDHEN and CDR2 SYDVKM. The CDR3 sequence: CASSLRVLGEQYF.

The rearrangement joins TRBV5-1 to TRBJ1-1. Germline V gene data show CDR1 as SGHRS and CDR2 as YFSETQ. The CDR3 totals 13 residues. CDR3 amino acids: CASSYKTNTEAFF.

The chain couples TRBV20-1 to TRBJ2-7; lacking DNA, the TRBD1 call made by TCRdb goes unchecked. Germline V gene data show CDR1 as DFQATT and CDR2 as SNEGSKA (reference sequence). There are 12 residues in the CDR3. CDR3 amino acids: CSAGGVGYEQYF.

V gene TRBV28 combines with J gene TRBJ2-2. The germline CDR1 and CDR2 sequences are MDHEN and SYDVKM. The CDR3 has 12 residues. CDR3 residues: CASSLSSGELFF.

The chain uses TRBV15 and TRBJ2-5; TCRdb designates TRBD2, a call that cannot be tested without DNA. The CDR3 is 15 residues long. Germline V gene lookup returns CDR1 LNHNV and CDR2 YYDKDF (reference sequence). CDR3 protein: CATSRGGGYQETQYF.

The genes are TRBV5-1 and TRBJ1-1; the TRBD1 assignment by TCRdb is unverifiable without DNA. CDR1 and CDR2 (germline): SGHRS, YFSETQ. The CDR3 sequence is 15 residues long. The CDR3 loop reads CASSRDMALNTEAFF.

This chain links TRBV7-9 with TRBJ1-2; TCRdb's D gene call, TRBD1, goes unchecked for lack of DNA. The CDR3 runs to 16 residues. Per germline, CDR1 SEHNR and CDR2 FQNEAQ (reference sequence). CDR3 in amino acids: CASSLLAGTNKAGYTF.

This chain joins TRBV20-1 and TRBJ2-5; TCRdb proposes TRBD1, but this gene call is untestable without DNA. The CDR3 length is 18 residues. The germline V gene encodes CDR1 DFQATT and CDR2 SNEGSKA (reference sequence). The CDR3 loop reads CSATHIPVEQGAQETQYF.

The V call is TRBV7-9, the J call TRBJ2-7. The length of the CDR3 is 13 residues. Germline V gene lookup returns CDR1 SEHNR and CDR2 FQNEAQ (reference sequence). The CDR3: CAIQKQDSYEQYF.

The chain recombines TRBV29-1 with TRBJ2-1; the TRBD2 assignment by TCRdb is unverifiable without DNA. This CDR3 is built from 17 residues. Germline lookup yields CDR1 SQVTM and CDR2 ANQGSEA. The CDR3 reads CSVDGTEFGLAGNEQFF.

V usage is TRBV6-2 or TRBV6-3 and J usage is TRBJ2-1. Germline assignment: CDR1 MNHEY and CDR2 SVGEGT. This CDR3 has 13 amino acids. The CDR3: CASSYEAYNEQFF.

This chain uses TRBV28 with TRBJ1-5; TCRdb reports TRBD1, a call that lacks DNA to check it against. Germline loops: CDR1 MDHEN, CDR2 SYDVKM. The CDR3 is made up of 14 amino acids. This CDR3 is CASRSRGGNQPQHF.

This chain links TRBV6-5 with TRBJ2-1. The CDR3 is 16 residues long. Germline values: CDR1 MNHEY, CDR2 SVGAGI. CDR3 in amino acids: CASSYSTGDTHNEQFF.

This chain uses TRBV28 with TRBJ1-1. The CDR3 runs 14 residues. CDR1 and CDR2 (germline): MDHEN, SYDVKM. This chain's CDR3 is CASSLDLGGTEAFF.

The rearrangement links TRBV29-1 to TRBJ1-1. The CDR3 totals 13 residues. Germline CDR1 SQVTM, CDR2 ANQGSEA. The CDR3 loop reads CSVVRQGGTEAFF. Looking up the rest from reference TRBV29-1 and TRBJ1-1 gives the full variable domain: SAVISQKPSRDICQRGTSLTIQCQVDSQVTMMFWYRQQPGQSLTLIATANQGSEATYESGFVIDKFPISRPNLTFSTLTVSNMSPEDSSIYLCSVVRQGGTEAFFGQGTRLTVV.

The rearrangement joins TRBV19 to TRBJ1-5. This CDR3 spans 15 amino acids. Germline values: CDR1 LNHDA, CDR2 SQIVND (reference sequence). CDR3: CASKEGTLSNQPQHF.

This sequence joins TRBV7-2 and TRBJ2-7; TCRdb calls TRBD2, which cannot be checked without DNA. Germline loops: CDR1 SGHTA, CDR2 FQGNSA. The CDR3 loop spans 15 amino acids. The CDR3 loop is CASSLVLARTYEQYF.

This sequence joins TRBV28 and TRBJ2-1; TCRdb lists TRBD1, though no DNA is available to test this call. Germline CDR1 is MDHEN and CDR2 is SYDVKM. The CDR3 is 13 residues long. The CDR3 region is CASSFIGINEQFF.

V and J are TRBV29-1 and TRBJ2-7; as DNA is missing, the TRBD1 call by TCRdb cannot be tested. Germline CDR1 and CDR2: SQVTM and ANQGSEA. The CDR3 has 12 amino acids. CDR3 residues: CSVPTGGNEQYF.

V gene TRBV28 combines with J gene TRBJ2-7; the TRBD1 assignment by TCRdb is unverifiable without DNA. Per the germline V gene, CDR1 is MDHEN and CDR2 is SYDVKM. The CDR3 consists of 12 residues. CDR3 sequence: CASMGGYYEQYF. The full variable domain, completed using reference TRBV28 and TRBJ2-7, is DVKVTQSSRYLVKRTGEKVFLECVQDMDHENMFWYRQDPGLGLRLIYFSYDVKMKEKGDIPEGYSVSREKKERFSLILESASTNQTSMYLCASMGGYYEQYFGPGTRLTVT.

The rearrangement links TRBV4-3 to TRBJ2-7. Germline CDR1 and CDR2: LGHNA and YSLEER. The CDR3 loop spans 15 amino acids. The CDR3 sequence: CASSQDRTVTYEQYF.

The CDR3 reads CASFRAGVTDTQYF. V and J are TRBV12-3 or TRBV12-4 and TRBJ2-3; TCRdb's assignment of TRBD2 cannot be checked, as there is no DNA. The CDR3 extends over 14 amino acids.

The genes are TRBV6-6 and TRBJ1-2; without DNA, the TCRdb call of TRBD1 cannot be checked. The CDR3 runs to 14 residues. CDR1 is MNHNY and CDR2 is SVGAGI in the germline V gene (reference sequence). CDR3 in amino acids: CASSSNTGFYGYTF.

J is TRBJ1-2 and V is TRBV29-1. This CDR3 is built from 15 residues. In germline, CDR1 is SQVTM, CDR2 ANQGSEA. CDR3 sequence reads: CSVECRAGKLYGYTF.

The gene calls are TRBV5-5 and TRBJ2-7; TCRdb proposes TRBD1, but this gene call is untestable without DNA. The CDR3 covers 14 residues. Germline V CDR1 and CDR2: SGHKS, YYEKEE (reference sequence). CDR3 sequence reads: CASSLAWTRAEQYF.

V and J are TRBV29-1 and TRBJ2-1. The CDR3 has 11 amino acids. Germline V gene data show CDR1 as SQVTM and CDR2 as ANQGSEA. CDR3 region: CSYQRDNEQFF.

V is TRBV7-2 and J is TRBJ1-3. From germline, CDR1 is SGHTA and CDR2 FQGNSA. The CDR3 runs 13 residues. The CDR3 loop is CASSLAFGNTIYF.

The chain couples TRBV7-9 to TRBJ2-7; TCRdb's D gene call, TRBD2, goes unchecked for lack of DNA. This CDR3 comprises 13 residues. Germline V lookup: CDR1 SEHNR, CDR2 FQNEAQ (reference sequence). CDR3 loop: CASSSGLRVEQYF.